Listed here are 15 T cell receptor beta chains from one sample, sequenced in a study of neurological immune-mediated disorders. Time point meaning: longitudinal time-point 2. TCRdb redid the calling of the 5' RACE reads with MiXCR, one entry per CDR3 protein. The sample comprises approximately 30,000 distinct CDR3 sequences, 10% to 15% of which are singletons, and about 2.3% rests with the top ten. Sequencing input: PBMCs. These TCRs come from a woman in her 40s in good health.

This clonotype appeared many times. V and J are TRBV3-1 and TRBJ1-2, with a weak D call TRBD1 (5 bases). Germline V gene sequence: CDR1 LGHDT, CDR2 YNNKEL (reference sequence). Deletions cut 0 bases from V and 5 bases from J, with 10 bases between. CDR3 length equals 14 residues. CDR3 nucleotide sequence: TGTGCCAGCAGCCAAGATCAAGGGACTTATGGCTACACCTTC. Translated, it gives CASSQDQGTYGYTF.

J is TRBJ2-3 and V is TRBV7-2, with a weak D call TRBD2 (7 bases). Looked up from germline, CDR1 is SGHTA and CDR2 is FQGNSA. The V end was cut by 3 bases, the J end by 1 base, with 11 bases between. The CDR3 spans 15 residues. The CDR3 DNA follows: TGTGCCAGCAGCTTCGGGGGGCCCCGCACAGATACGCAGTATTTT. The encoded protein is CASSFGGPRTDTQYF. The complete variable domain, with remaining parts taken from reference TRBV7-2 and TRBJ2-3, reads GAGVSQSPSNKVTEKGKDVELRCDPISGHTALYWYRQSLGQGLEFLIYFQGNSAPDKSGLPSDRFSAERTGGSVSTLTIQRTQQEDSAVYLCASSFGGPRTDTQYFGPGTRLTVL.

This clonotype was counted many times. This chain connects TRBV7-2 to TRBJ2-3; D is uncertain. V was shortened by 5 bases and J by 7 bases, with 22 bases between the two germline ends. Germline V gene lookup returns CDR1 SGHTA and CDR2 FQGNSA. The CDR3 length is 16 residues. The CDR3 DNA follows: TGTGCCAGCAGCCCCGGTTCCGCTAGTATAGGATATACGCAGTATTTT. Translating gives CASSPGSASIGYTQYF.

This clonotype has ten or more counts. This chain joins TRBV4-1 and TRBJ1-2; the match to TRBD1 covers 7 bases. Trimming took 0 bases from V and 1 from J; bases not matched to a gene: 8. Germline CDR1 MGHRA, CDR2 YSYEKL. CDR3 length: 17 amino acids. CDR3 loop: CASSQEGDRLLNYGYTF. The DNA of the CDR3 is TGCGCCAGCAGCCAAGAAGGGGACAGACTTCTTAACTATGGCTACACCTTC.

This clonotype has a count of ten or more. CDR3 sequence: CASSLTGGVYEQYF. The CDR3 DNA sequence: TGTGCCAGCAGCTTAACAGGGGGGGTCTACGAGCAGTACTTC. This sequence joins TRBV7-2 and TRBJ2-7, with D possibly matching TRBD1 (8 bases). Germline lookup yields CDR1 SGHTA and CDR2 FQGNSA. The CDR3 spans 14 residues. Trimming left V 2 bases short and J 3 bases short, with 11 bases between.

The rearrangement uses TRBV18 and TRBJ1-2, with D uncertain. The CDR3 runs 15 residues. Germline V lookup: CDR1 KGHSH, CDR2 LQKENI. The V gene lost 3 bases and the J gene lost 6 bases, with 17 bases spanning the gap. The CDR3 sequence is CASSPGRMFGDGYTF. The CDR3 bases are TGTGCCAGCTCACCGGGCAGAATGTTTGGGGATGGCTACACCTTC.

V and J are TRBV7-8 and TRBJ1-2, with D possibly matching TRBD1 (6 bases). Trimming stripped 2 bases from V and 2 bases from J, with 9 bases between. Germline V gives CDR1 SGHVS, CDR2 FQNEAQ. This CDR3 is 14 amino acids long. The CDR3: CASSLQGLNYGYTF. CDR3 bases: TGTGCCAGCAGCTTACAGGGGCTCAACTATGGCTACACCTTC.

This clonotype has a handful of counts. DNA of the CDR3: TGTGCCAGCAGCGAGCCGACAGGACCATACACTGAAGCTTTCTTT. Its translation is CASSEPTGPYTEAFF. The chain uses TRBV7-9 and TRBJ1-1, with D tentatively TRBD1 (6 bases). V was shortened by 5 bases and J by 3 bases, with 16 bases between the two germline ends. Looked up from germline, CDR1 is SEHNR and CDR2 is FQNEAQ (reference sequence). The CDR3 totals 15 residues.

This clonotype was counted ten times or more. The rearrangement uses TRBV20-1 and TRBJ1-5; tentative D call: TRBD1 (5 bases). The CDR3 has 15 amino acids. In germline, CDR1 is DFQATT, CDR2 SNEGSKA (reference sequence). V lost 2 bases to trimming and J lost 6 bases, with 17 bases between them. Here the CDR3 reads CSARKTVGESQPQHF. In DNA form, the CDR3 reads TGCAGTGCTAGAAAAACCGTGGGGGAGAGTCAGCCCCAGCATTTT.

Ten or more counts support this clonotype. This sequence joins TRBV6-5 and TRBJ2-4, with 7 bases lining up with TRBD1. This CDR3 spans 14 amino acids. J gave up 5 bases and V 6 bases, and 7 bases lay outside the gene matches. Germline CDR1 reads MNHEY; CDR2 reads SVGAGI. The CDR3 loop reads CASSRGTEENIQYF. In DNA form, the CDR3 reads TGTGCCAGCAGCCGAGGGACAGAGGAAAACATTCAGTACTTC.

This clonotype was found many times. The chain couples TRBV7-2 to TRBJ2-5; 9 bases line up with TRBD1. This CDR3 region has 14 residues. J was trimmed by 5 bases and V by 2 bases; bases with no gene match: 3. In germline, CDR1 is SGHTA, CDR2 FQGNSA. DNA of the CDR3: TGTGCCAGCAGCTTACCCGGGACAGGGGAGACCCAGTACTTC. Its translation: CASSLPGTGETQYF.

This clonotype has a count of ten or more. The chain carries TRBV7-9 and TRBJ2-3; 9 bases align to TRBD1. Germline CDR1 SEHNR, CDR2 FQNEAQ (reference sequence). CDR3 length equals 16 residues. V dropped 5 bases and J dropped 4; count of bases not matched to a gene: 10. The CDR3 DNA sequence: TGTGCCAGCAGCGCCGGCGGGACAGGGTTCGCAGATACGCAGTATTTT. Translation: CASSAGGTGFADTQYF.

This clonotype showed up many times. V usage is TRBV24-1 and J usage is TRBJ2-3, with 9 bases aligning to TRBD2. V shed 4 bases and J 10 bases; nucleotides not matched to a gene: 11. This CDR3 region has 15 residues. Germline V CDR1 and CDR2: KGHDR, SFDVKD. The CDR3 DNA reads TGTGCCACCAGTGACCGGGGACTAGCAAACCGAGCGCAGTATTTT. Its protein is CATSDRGLANRAQYF.

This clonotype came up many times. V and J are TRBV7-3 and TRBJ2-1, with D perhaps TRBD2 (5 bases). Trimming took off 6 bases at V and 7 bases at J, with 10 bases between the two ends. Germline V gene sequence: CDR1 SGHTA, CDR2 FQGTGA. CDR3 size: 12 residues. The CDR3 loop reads CASSSPGNEQFF. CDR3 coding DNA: TGTGCCAGCAGTTCTCCGGGGAATGAGCAGTTCTTC.

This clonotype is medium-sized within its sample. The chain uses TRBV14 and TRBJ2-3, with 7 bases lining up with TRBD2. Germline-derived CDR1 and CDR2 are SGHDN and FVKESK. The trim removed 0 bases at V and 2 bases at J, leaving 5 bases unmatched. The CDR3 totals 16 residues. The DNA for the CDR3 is TGTGCCAGCAGCCAAGAATGGGGGAGGGCCACAGATACGCAGTATTTT. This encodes CASSQEWGRATDTQYF.